These T cell receptor beta chains were read from a single sample in a study of blood T cell repertoires in COVID-19. Sequenced by immunoSEQ multiplex PCR; TCRdb stores in-frame clones only, minus some. The profile shows 150,000 to 200,000 clones, more than 75% of them singletons. The sequenced sample was peripheral blood. All receptors come from a woman of 80 years or more with COVID-19, enrolled during active disease. Each CDR3 is given with its conserved first and last residue. D genes are given only for firm matches. Where a row states a size, it is once, few, many or the class of an expanded clone; other rows omit it.

v_gene,d_gene,j_gene,abundance,CDR3aa,CDR3nt
TRBV5-1,TRBD1,TRBJ1-2,few,CASSLEGARNGYTF,TGCGCCAGCAGCTTGGAGGGGGCCCGGAATGGCTACACCTTC
TRBV19,TRBD1,TRBJ1-2,once,CASLQDSAGGFYGYTF,TGTGCCAGCTTACAGGACTCGGCAGGGGGCTTCTATGGCTACACCTTC
TRBV7-8,TRBD1,TRBJ1-4,.,CASSLDRQGPNEKLFF,TGTGCCAGCAGCTTGGACCGACAGGGACCTAATGAAAAACTGTTTTTT
TRBV9,.,TRBJ1-1,.,CASSAVQGTEAFF,TGTGCCAGCAGCGCAGTCCAGGGAACTGAAGCTTTCTTT
TRBV6-5,.,TRBJ2-3,.,CASTTGLGSTDTQYF,TGTGCCAGCACCACAGGGTTGGGGAGCACAGATACGCAGTATTTT
TRBV6-5,TRBD1,TRBJ1-4,.,CASSPRTGIGEKLFF,TGTGCCAGCAGCCCCCGGACAGGAATAGGAGAAAAACTGTTTTTT
TRBV27,.,TRBJ1-1,.,CASSLQGPTEAFF,TGTGCCAGCAGTTTACAGGGCCCCACTGAAGCTTTCTTT
TRBV7-9,TRBD2,TRBJ2-1,.,CASSLGLAGNEQFF,TGTGCCAGCAGCTTAGGACTAGCGGGCAATGAGCAGTTCTTC
TRBV6-2/TRBV6-3,.,TRBJ1-2,.,CASSSGQSNYGYTF,TGTGCCAGCAGTTCCGGACAGTCTAACTATGGCTACACCTTC
TRBV5-8,.,TRBJ1-1,.,CASSKGGNTEAFF,TGTGCCAGCAGCAAAGGGGGGAACACTGAAGCTTTCTTT
TRBV7-3,.,TRBJ2-2,.,CASSPHLGGGELFF,TGTGCCAGCAGCCCCCACCTTGGAGGCGGGGAGCTGTTTTTT
TRBV9,.,TRBJ2-7,.,CASSVATGLQGEQYF,TGTGCCAGCAGCGTAGCAACAGGGTTGCAGGGCGAGCAGTACTTC
TRBV28,.,TRBJ1-2,.,CASSLGGNLYGYTF,TGTGCCAGCAGTTTAGGGGGCAATCTCTATGGCTACACCTTC
TRBV5-4,TRBD2,TRBJ2-3,.,CASRIGLAGFTDTQYF,TGTGCCAGCAGGATAGGACTAGCGGGGTTCACAGATACGCAGTATTTT
TRBV5-1,TRBD1,TRBJ2-1,.,CASSADRAEQFF,TGCGCCAGCAGCGCAGACAGGGCTGAGCAGTTCTTC
TRBV23-1,TRBD1,TRBJ2-7,.,CASTFTQGALSYEQYF,TGCGCCAGCACCTTTACTCAGGGGGCGCTGTCCTACGAGCAGTACTTC
TRBV7-2,.,TRBJ2-7,.,CASRAGYEQYF,TGTGCCAGCAGGGCGGGCTACGAGCAGTACTTC
TRBV15,.,TRBJ2-7,.,CATSRDRQGSYEQYF,TGTGCCACCAGCAGAGATAGGCAGGGCTCCTACGAGCAGTACTTC
TRBV7-7,.,TRBJ2-1,.,CASSSGQKEDEQFF,TGTGCCAGCAGCTCGGGACAAAAGGAGGATGAGCAGTTCTTC
TRBV4-2,.,TRBJ2-1,.,CASSQDPSGSGSYNEQFF,TGTGCCAGCAGCCAAGATCCGTCGGGTAGCGGCTCCTACAATGAGCAGTTCTTC
TRBV10-3,TRBD1,TRBJ1-3,.,CAIGQGLGNTIYF,TGTGCCATCGGACAGGGCCTTGGAAACACCATATATTTT
TRBV6-1,.,TRBJ1-5,.,CASTGVGNQPQHF,TGTGCCAGCACGGGGGTGGGCAATCAGCCCCAGCATTTT
TRBV19,TRBD1,TRBJ1-4,.,CASSPTGTAQLFF,TGTGCCAGTAGTCCCACCGGGACAGCTCAACTGTTTTTT
TRBV7-8,.,TRBJ2-7,.,CASSLWGSQGGEQYF,TGTGCCAGCAGCTTATGGGGCTCGCAAGGGGGCGAGCAGTACTTC
TRBV24-1,TRBD2,TRBJ2-1,.,CATSESVLAGGNEQFF,TGTGCCACCAGTGAATCCGTGTTAGCGGGGGGAAATGAGCAGTTCTTC
TRBV7-2,.,TRBJ1-1,once,CASSLNRIMNTEAFF,TGTGCCAGCAGCTTGAACAGGATTATGAACACTGAAGCTTTCTTT
TRBV6-5,.,TRBJ2-6,once,CASRVRDTGANVLTF,TGTGCCAGCAGGGTAAGGGACACTGGGGCCAACGTCCTGACTTTC
TRBV18,.,TRBJ2-7,.,CASSPPGGSPYEQYF,TGTGCCAGCTCACCACCGGGAGGCTCTCCCTACGAGCAGTACTTC
TRBV11-2,TRBD1,TRBJ2-2,.,CASSLVPPQGVLLAGELFF,TGTGCCAGCAGCTTAGTCCCTCCCCAGGGGGTCCTTCTCGCCGGGGAGCTGTTTTTT